Listed here is a single T cell receptor (beta chain). Its antigen is as yet unknown. The identical CDR3 is also encoded by other nucleotide sequences in the sample. The data are from a study of shared clonotypes between healthy human individuals. Every immunoSEQ plate was one replicate of a subset's evenly spread DNA. Here immunoSEQ multiplex PCR was the method, and the copy in TCRdb shows in-frame clones only, minus some. Of roughly 400,000 clones listed, about 96% are singletons. Broader study findings: Shared across a handful of donors were 5% to 6% of the naive CD4 clonotypes.

This CDR3 is 15 amino acids long. Looked up from germline, CDR1 is MDHEN and CDR2 is SYDVKM. Trimming cost V 4 bases and J 2 bases; bases outside gene matches: 2. The receptor was derived from a man aged 25 to 40 in good health. The genes are TRBV28 and TRBJ2-7; TRBD2 matches at 13 bases. The material sequenced was memory CD8+ T cells sorted from blood. Subset given: CD45RO+ cells pooled with CCR7-negative TemRA cells. Here the CDR3 reads CASSYTSGRAYEQYF. In DNA, the CDR3 is TGTGCCAGCAGTTATACTAGCGGGAGGGCCTACGAGCAGTACTTC.